The 6 T cell receptor beta chains listed next were all sequenced from one sample in a study of early T cells in non-severe SARS-CoV-2 infection (dated by TCRdb to the early 2020s). Library preparation was by 5' RACE. The data were produced on a NextSeq 500. TCRdb trimmed public reads at Q25 via fastp, called clones via MiXCR and kept in-frame beta chains. Entries that share a CDR3 protein sequence are merged under the most common genes and DNA. For this sample the table gives about 56,000 distinct CDR3 sequences, of which about 16% were detected only once. The biggest ten clones account for roughly 4.3% of the sample. The sample in question was whole blood, obtained at baseline. These receptors came from an adult who was a healthcare worker with PCR-confirmed SARS-CoV-2 infection or an uninfected control (not recorded which).

This clonotype was found many times. This chain joins TRBV29-1 and TRBJ2-7, with unresolved D. Trimming pared 0 bases from V and 5 bases from J, leaving 23 bases between. The germline gives CDR1 SQVTM, CDR2 ANQGSEA. The CDR3 has 17 residues. The CDR3 loop reads CSVEEYPRSSLGNEQYF. The CDR3 DNA is TGCAGCGTTGAAGAATACCCGCGGTCCTCCCTGGGGAACGAGCAGTACTTC.

This chain uses TRBV5-1 with TRBJ2-5; 12 bases agree with TRBD2. This CDR3 has 17 residues. V dropped 0 bases and J dropped 6; count of bases not matched to a gene: 9. CDR1 SGHRS and CDR2 YFSETQ come from the germline V gene. The CDR3 region is CASSLAPSGGAGKTQYF. The CDR3 DNA follows: TGCGCCAGCAGCTTGGCCCCTAGCGGGGGGGCCGGAAAGACCCAGTACTTC.

This clonotype was found many times. V and J are TRBV12-3 or TRBV12-4 and TRBJ1-2; the D gene is possibly TRBD1 (6 bases). Deletions cut 7 bases from V and 3 bases from J, with 12 bases between. The CDR3 sequence is 13 residues long. The CDR3 bases are TGTGCCAGCAATATCAGGGGAGACTATGGCTACACCTTC. It yields the protein CASNIRGDYGYTF.

The chain employs TRBV28 and TRBJ1-1; 9 bases fit TRBD1. V lost 5 bases to trimming and J lost 8 bases; unmatched junction nucleotides: 9. CDR1 is MDHEN and CDR2 is SYDVKM in the germline V gene. This CDR3 has 14 amino acids. In nucleotides, the CDR3 is TGTGCCAGCAGTCCCCCGGGACAGGGTACCGAAGCTTTCTTT. It codes for CASSPPGQGTEAFF.

A few counts support this clonotype. The chain combines TRBV5-8 with TRBJ1-6, with 8 bases aligning to TRBD1. This CDR3 comprises 15 residues. The germline V gene has CDR1 SGHTS and CDR2 YDEGEE. V lost 4 bases to trimming and J lost 10 bases; unmatched junction nucleotides: 10. CDR3 sequence (DNA): TGTGCCAGCAGCCTACTTACAGGGGGGCAGTCACCCCTCCACTTT. This translates into CASSLLTGGQSPLHF. Combining the CDR3 with reference TRBV5-8 and TRBJ1-6 gives the whole variable domain EAGVTQSPTHLIKTRGQQATLRCSPISGHTSVYWYQQALGLGLQFLLWYDEGEERNRGNFPPRFSGRQFPNYSSELNVNALELEDSALYLCASSLLTGGQSPLHFGNGTRLTVT.

There are many counts of this clonotype. The chain carries TRBV7-9 and TRBJ2-1; D ambiguous. Trimming pared 3 bases from V and 10 bases from J, leaving 7 bases between. The germline V gene has CDR1 SEHNR and CDR2 FQNEAQ (reference sequence). This CDR3 has 11 amino acids. DNA for the CDR3: TGTGCCAGCAGCTTTGCGGCGGAGCAGTTCTTC. It yields the protein CASSFAAEQFF. The full variable domain, its missing parts supplied by reference TRBV7-9 and TRBJ2-1, is DTGVSQNPRHKITKRGQNVTFRCDPISEHNRLYWYRQTLGQGPEFLTYFQNEAQLEKSRLLSDRFSAERPKGSFSTLEIQRTEQGDSAMYLCASSFAAEQFFGPGTRLTVL.